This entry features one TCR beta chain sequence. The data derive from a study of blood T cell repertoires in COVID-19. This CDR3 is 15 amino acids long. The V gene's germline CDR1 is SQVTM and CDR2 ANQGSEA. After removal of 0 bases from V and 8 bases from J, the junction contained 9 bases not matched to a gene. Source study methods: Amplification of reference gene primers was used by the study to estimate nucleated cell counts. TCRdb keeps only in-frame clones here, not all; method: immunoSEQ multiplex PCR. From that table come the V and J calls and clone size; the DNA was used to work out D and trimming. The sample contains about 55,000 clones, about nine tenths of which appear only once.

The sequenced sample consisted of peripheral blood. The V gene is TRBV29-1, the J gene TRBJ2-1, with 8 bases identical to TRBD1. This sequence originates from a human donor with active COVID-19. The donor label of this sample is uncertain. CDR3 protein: CSVEEQQGAPYEQFF. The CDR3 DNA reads TGCAGCGTTGAAGAGCAGCAGGGGGCGCCTTATGAGCAGTTCTTC.